This entry is about one T cell receptor beta chain. Antigen specificity is unknown. There are 13 residues in the CDR3. The germline V gene has CDR1 SGHNT and CDR2 YENEEA. V shed 5 bases and J shed 5 bases, with 12 bases lying between them. The sample is drawn from a study of cytomegalovirus exposure and HLA in healthy donors. Findings and limits, study-wide: TCR beta sequences reportedly predicted most subjects' HLA-A and HLA-B alleles accurately. It was reported that the classifier diagnosed cytomegalovirus status with high specificity and sensitivity in both the original and validation cohorts.

The PCR made use of 60 Vbeta and 13 Jbeta primers. Only in-frame clones appear in the TCRdb table, and some are missing; sequencing was by immunoSEQ multiplex PCR. The table records 150,000 to 200,000 clones, 80% to 85% of them present only once. Input material: PBMCs. The V gene is TRBV11-3, the J gene TRBJ2-5, with a tentative D call TRBD2 (5 bases). The sequence came from a boy aged 5-17 years in good health and CMV-seronegative. The CDR3 coding sequence is TGTGCCAGCAGCCGGGGTGGACGGGAGACCCAGTACTTC. Protein product: CASSRGGRETQYF.